The present T cell receptor (beta chain) was sequenced within a study of spatial heterogeneity in lung cancer (dated by TCRdb to the late 2010s). With respect to the entire study: Donors were about 70 patients with early-stage, untreated non-small cell lung cancer from the lung TRACERx cohort. Follow-up PBMC samples were sequenced whenever the samples were available, and the median time to follow-up was roughly 2 years after resection. Beta-chain transcripts were consistently detected in greater numbers than alpha-chain transcripts, which likely reflects a higher abundance of beta-chain transcripts. In the raw uncorrected reads, each unique combination of TCR and UMI appeared more than ten times on average. TCR alpha and beta repertoires were quantitatively compared across multiple tumor regions, matched nontumor lung and blood in non-small cell lung cancer. Nonsynonymous mutation counts, determined by whole-exome sequencing of tumor tissue, were related to TCR repertoire features. At surgery, hundreds of tumor regions, around 67 matched nontumor lung samples and 56 PBMC samples were TCR-sequenced for both alpha and beta chains.

The library was generated by 5' RACE. These reads were obtained on a NextSeq 500. The TCR library protocol attached a unique molecular identifier to each TCR cDNA molecule to allow correction of PCR and sequencing errors. Per the original workflow: Decombinator tools were used for TCR identification, UMI-based error correction and CDR3 extraction. TCRs above a frequency of 2 per 1,000, corresponding to the top 1% of the tumor frequency distribution, were defined as expanded. Renyi diversity was computed with the R vegan package after each repertoire had been subsampled 100 times to 5,000 TCRs. CDR3 similarity networks were built from amino acid triplet string-kernel similarity, with CDR3s being connected when pairwise similarity was above 0.82. The public sequencing data were trimmed at Q25 with fastp and processed into clonotypes with MiXCR by TCRdb, which kept only in-frame beta chains. Every CDR3 protein is listed once, alongside the most common genes and DNA of its rows. These V and J calls originate from TCRdb's pipeline instead of the authors' own analysis. Here the sample has around 45,000 distinct CDR3 sequences; 22% occur a single time. The ten most abundant clones make up roughly 7.2% of the sample.

The time point tag for this specimen amounts to: blood at routine non-recurrence follow-up after resection. TCR sequencing used whole RNA extracted from tumor and nontumor lung tissue, or from cryopreserved PBMC samples, without cell sorting. Only patients for whom sufficient RNA was available from at least two tumor regions were selected for TCR sequencing. Inclusive of the bounding cysteine and phenylalanine, the CDR3 is 13 residues long. Kept here is only the CDR3 DNA, which spans 39 bases and is read in frame from base 1. At the junction V is shortened by 10 bases and J by 4 bases, with 16 bases in between. Per the germline V gene (reference sequence), MNHNY is the CDR1 and SVGAGI is the CDR2. As to this clonotype: The antigen it binds to is not known. Per-base quality was not reported, and no clone a single base away is much larger than it.

Overall study results and their limits: Ubiquitous expanded tumor TCRs showed up in blood more often at tumor resection than at routine follow-up. Only around 14 patients were included in the comparisons of baseline and follow-up blood repertoires. Confirming at a functional level the hypothesis that regional TCRs recognize regional mutations was considered to require additional single-cell paired TCR alpha and beta sequencing.

The receptor's source is a female donor with early-stage non-small cell lung cancer. Rearrangement joined TRBV6-6 to TRBJ1-1, and possibly TRBD1, on 5 matching bases. This sample comprised PBMCs, obtained at follow-up. The DNA sequence follows: TGTGCCACCCAACTTCCGGGGACCACTGAAGCTTTCTTT. Its protein reads: CATQLPGTTEAFF.